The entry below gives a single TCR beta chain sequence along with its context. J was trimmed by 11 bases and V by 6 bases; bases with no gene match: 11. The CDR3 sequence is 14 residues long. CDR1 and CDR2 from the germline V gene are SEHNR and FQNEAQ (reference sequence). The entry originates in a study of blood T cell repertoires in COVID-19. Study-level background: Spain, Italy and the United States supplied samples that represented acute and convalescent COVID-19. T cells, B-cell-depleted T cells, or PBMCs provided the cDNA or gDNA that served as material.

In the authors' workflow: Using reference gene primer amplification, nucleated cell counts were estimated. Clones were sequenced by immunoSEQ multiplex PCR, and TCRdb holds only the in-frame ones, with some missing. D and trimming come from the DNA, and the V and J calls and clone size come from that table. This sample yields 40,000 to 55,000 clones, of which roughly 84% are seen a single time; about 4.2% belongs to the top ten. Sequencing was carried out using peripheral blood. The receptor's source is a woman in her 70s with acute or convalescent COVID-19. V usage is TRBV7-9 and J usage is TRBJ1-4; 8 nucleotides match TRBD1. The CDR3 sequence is CASSSGTGQEKLFF. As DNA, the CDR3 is TGTGCCAGCAGTTCCGGGACAGGCCAGGAGAAACTGTTTTTT.